This TCR beta chain was captured in a study of blood T cell repertoires in COVID-19. Whole-study context: The origin of the acute and convalescent COVID-19 samples was the United States, Italy and Spain. Sample material is recorded as cDNA or gDNA derived from T cells, B-cell-depleted T cells, or PBMCs.

Only a few counts were recorded for this clone. In the study's own analysis: How many nucleated cells were present was estimated from reference gene primer amplification. The protocol was immunoSEQ multiplex PCR, while the TCRdb copy is restricted to in-frame clones and leaves out a portion. Clonal size and the V and J genes are those of that table, whereas D and trimming came from the DNA. The table has around 310,000 clones, about 89% seen once. Per the germline V gene, CDR1 is SGHTA and CDR2 is FQGNSA. This CDR3 region has 15 residues. The V gene end was trimmed by 2 bases and the J gene end by 7 bases; junction bases not matched to a gene: 7. Study members were between about 18 and 100 years old and lived in approximately 25 US regions.

The sequence was collected from a woman between 35 and 50 years old who had recovered from COVID-19. What was sequenced was PBMCs or T cells enriched from blood (not recorded which). The chain joins TRBV7-2 to TRBJ2-1; 8 nucleotides agree with TRBD2. In nucleotides, the CDR3 is TGTGCCAGCAGCTTAATTGCGGGAGGTTGGAATGAGCAGTTCTTC. Translating gives CASSLIAGGWNEQFF.